This is a list of T cell receptor beta chains from one sample in a study of OX40 agonist ivuxolimab in advanced cancers. Libraries were prepared by immunoSEQ multiplex PCR; TCRdb keeps only in-frame clonotypes and omits some of them. The table records some 15,000 clones, 90% to 95% of them present only once. The source was CD4+ or CD8+ T cells sorted from blood, collected in a trial of the OX40 agonist ivuxolimab. These receptors were collected from an adult with an advanced solid tumor such as melanoma, head and neck, liver or kidney cancer. Both conserved end residues are part of each CDR3. The order of the fields is J gene, D gene, V gene, CDR3 length, CDR3 protein, CDR3 DNA. A D gene is named only where the DNA matches it firmly.

TRBJ1-2 | . | TRBV28 | 13 | CASDGTHNYGYTF | TGTGCCAGCGATGGGACCCATAACTATGGCTACACCTTC
TRBJ1-2 | . | TRBV29-1 | 12 | CSVEGGGNGYTF | TGCAGCGTTGAAGGAGGGGGAAACGGCTACACCTTC
TRBJ1-1 | TRBD1 | TRBV2 | 17 | CASRMPGGEVWRPEAFF | TGTGCCAGCAGAATGCCAGGGGGCGAAGTTTGGCGTCCTGAAGCTTTCTTT
TRBJ1-1 | . | TRBV7-9 | 15 | CASSLVEGLGTEAFF | TGTGCCAGCAGCTTAGTGGAGGGGTTGGGGACTGAAGCTTTCTTT
TRBJ2-3 | . | TRBV5-1 | 16 | CASSLEFGALADTQYF | TGCGCCAGCAGCTTGGAGTTCGGGGCCCTAGCAGATACGCAGTATTTT
TRBJ2-7 | . | TRBV28 | 11 | CASSWGYEQYF | TGTGCCAGCAGCTGGGGTTACGAGCAGTACTTC
TRBJ1-1 | . | TRBV5-1 | 12 | CASSWNGAEAFF | TGCGCCAGCAGCTGGAATGGGGCTGAAGCTTTCTTT
TRBJ1-2 | . | TRBV4-2 | 13 | CASSQGGSGGYTF | TGTGCCAGCAGCCAAGGGGGTTCGGGTGGCTACACCTTC
TRBJ2-7 | TRBD2 | TRBV6-5 | 15 | CASRSGLAGDRKQYF | TGTGCCAGTCGTTCGGGACTAGCGGGAGACCGTAAGCAGTACTTC
TRBJ2-7 | TRBD2 | TRBV2 | 15 | CASSVSAGVNYEQYF | TGTGCCAGCAGTGTCTCAGCGGGAGTCAACTACGAGCAGTACTTC
TRBJ2-5 | . | TRBV9 | 15 | CASSVEGLEQETQYF | TGTGCCAGCAGCGTGGAGGGACTGGAACAAGAGACCCAGTACTTC
TRBJ2-1 | TRBD2 | TRBV7-6 | 18 | CASSPPTGTSGRSNEQFF | TGTGCCAGCAGCCCACCTACAGGGACTAGCGGGAGGAGTAATGAGCAGTTCTTC
TRBJ2-1 | TRBD2 | TRBV28 | 15 | CASSRHSGRNDEQFF | TGTGCCAGCAGCCGACATAGCGGGAGGAACGATGAGCAGTTCTTC